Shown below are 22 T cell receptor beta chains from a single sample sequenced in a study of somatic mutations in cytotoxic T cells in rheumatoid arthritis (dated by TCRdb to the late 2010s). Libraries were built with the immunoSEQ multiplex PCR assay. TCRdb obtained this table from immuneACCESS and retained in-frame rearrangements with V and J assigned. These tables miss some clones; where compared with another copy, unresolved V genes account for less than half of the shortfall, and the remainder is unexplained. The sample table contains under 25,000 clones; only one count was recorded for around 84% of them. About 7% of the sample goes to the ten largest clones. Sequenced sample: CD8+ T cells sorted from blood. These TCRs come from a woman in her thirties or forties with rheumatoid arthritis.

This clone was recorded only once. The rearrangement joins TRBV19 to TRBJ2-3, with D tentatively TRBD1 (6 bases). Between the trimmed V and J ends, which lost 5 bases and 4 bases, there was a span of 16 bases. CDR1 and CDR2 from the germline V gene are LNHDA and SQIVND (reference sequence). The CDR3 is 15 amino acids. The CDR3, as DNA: TGTGCCAGTAGTGGCCCGGGGCAGGGGCCAGATACGCAGTATTTT. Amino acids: CASSGPGQGPDTQYF. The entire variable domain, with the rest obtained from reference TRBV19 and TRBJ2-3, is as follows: DGGITQSPKYLFRKEGQNVTLSCEQNLNHDAMYWYRQDPGQGLRLIYYSQIVNDFQKGDIAEGYSVSREKKESFPLTVTSAQKNPTAFYLCASSGPGQGPDTQYFGPGTRLTVL.

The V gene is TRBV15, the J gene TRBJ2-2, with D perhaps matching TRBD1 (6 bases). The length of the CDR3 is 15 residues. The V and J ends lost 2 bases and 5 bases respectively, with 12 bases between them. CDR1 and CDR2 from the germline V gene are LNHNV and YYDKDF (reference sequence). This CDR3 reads CATSRSNRATGELFF. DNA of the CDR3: TGTGCCACCAGCAGATCCAACAGGGCTACCGGGGAGCTGTTTTTT. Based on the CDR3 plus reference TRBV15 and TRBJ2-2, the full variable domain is DAMVIQNPRYQVTQFGKPVTLSCSQTLNHNVMYWYQQKSSQAPKLLFHYYDKDFNNEADTPDNFQSRRPNTSFCFLDIRSPGLGDTAMYLCATSRSNRATGELFFGEGSRLTVL.

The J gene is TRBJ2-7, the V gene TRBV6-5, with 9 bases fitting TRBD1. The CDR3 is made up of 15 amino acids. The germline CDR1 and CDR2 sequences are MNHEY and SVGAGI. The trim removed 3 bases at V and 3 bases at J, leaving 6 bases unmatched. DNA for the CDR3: TGTGCCAGCAGTTATTGGACAGGGGACCTCTACGAGCAGTACTTC. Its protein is CASSYWTGDLYEQYF.

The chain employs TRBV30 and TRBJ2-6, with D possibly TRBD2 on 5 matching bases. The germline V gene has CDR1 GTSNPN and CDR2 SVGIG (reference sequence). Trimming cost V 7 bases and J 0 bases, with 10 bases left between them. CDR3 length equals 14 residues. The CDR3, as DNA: TGTGCCTCCACGGGGTTCTCTGGGGCCAACGTCCTGACTTTC. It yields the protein CASTGFSGANVLTF.

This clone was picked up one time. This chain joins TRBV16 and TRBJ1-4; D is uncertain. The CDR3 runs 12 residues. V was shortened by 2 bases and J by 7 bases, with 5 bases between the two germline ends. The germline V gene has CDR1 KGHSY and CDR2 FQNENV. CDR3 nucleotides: TGTGCCAGCAGCCAAAACGGTGAAAAACTGTTTTTT. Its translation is CASSQNGEKLFF. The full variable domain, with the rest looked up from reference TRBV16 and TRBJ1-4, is GEEVAQTPKHLVRGEGQKAKLYCAPIKGHSYVFWYQQVLKNEFKFLISFQNENVFDETGMPKERFSAKCLPNSPCSLEIQATKLEDSAVYFCASSQNGEKLFFGSGTQLSVL.

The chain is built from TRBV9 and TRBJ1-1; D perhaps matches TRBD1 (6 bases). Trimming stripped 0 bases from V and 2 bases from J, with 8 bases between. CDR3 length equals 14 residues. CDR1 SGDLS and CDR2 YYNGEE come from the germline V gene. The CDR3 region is CASSVEGGNTEAFF. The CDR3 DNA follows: TGTGCCAGCAGCGTAGAAGGGGGAAACACTGAAGCTTTCTTT.

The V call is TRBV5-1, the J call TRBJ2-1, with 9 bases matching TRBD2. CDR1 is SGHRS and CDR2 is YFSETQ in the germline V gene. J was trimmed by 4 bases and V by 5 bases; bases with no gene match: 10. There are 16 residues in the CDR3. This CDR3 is CASRPQREALYNEQFF. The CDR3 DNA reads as TGCGCCAGCAGACCCCAGCGGGAGGCTTTATACAATGAGCAGTTCTTC.

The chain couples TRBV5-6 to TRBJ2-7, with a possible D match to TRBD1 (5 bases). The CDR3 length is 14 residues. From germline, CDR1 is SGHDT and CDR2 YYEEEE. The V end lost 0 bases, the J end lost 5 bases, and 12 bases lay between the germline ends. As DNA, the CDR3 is TGTGCCAGCAGCTTGGCCGCGACAGTGCACGAGCAGTACTTC. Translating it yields CASSLAATVHEQYF.

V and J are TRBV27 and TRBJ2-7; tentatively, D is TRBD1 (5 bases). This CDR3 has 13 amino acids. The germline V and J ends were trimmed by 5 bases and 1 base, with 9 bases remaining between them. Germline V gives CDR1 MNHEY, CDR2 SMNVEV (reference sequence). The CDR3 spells CASSPQGSYEQYF. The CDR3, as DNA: TGTGCCAGCAGTCCTCAGGGTTCCTACGAGCAGTACTTC.

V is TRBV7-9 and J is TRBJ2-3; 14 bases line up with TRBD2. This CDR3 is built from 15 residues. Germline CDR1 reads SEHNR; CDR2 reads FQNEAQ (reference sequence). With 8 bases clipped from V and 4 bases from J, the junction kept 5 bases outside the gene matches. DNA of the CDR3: TGTGCCAGCGGGCCGGGACTAGCGGGAGCAGATACGCAGTATTTT. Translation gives CASGPGLAGADTQYF.

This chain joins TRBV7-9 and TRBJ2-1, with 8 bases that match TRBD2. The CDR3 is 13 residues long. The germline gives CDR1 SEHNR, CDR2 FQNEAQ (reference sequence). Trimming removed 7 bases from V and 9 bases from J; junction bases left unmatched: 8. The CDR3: CASIISGGVEQFF. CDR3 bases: TGTGCCAGCATCATCAGCGGGGGAGTTGAGCAGTTCTTC.

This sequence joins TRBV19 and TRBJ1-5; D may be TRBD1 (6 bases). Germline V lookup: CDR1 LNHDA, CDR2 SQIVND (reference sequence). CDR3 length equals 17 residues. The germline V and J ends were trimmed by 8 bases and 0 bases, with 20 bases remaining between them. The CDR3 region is CASWTGWTDNSNQPQHF. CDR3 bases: TGTGCCAGTTGGACCGGATGGACAGATAATAGCAATCAGCCCCAGCATTTT. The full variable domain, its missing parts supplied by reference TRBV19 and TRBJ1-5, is DGGITQSPKYLFRKEGQNVTLSCEQNLNHDAMYWYRQDPGQGLRLIYYSQIVNDFQKGDIAEGYSVSREKKESFPLTVTSAQKNPTAFYLCASWTGWTDNSNQPQHFGDGTRLSIL.

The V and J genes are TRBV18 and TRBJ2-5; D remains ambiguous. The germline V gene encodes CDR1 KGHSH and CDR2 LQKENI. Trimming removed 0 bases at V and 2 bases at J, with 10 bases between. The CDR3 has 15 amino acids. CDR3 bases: TGTGCCAGCTCACCACCGTTTGCGGATCAAGAGACCCAGTACTTC. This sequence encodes CASSPPFADQETQYF.

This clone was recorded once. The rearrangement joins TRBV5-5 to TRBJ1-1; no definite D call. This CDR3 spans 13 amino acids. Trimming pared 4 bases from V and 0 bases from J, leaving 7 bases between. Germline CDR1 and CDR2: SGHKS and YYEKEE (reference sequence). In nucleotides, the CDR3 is TGTGCCAGCAGCACCGACTTGAACACTGAAGCTTTCTTT. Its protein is CASSTDLNTEAFF.

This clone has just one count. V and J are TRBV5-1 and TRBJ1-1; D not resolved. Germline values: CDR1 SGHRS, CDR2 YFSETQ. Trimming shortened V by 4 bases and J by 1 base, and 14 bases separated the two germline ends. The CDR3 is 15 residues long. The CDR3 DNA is TGCGCCAGCAGCCCGGACGGGGTACCGAACACTGAAGCTTTCTTT. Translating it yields CASSPDGVPNTEAFF.

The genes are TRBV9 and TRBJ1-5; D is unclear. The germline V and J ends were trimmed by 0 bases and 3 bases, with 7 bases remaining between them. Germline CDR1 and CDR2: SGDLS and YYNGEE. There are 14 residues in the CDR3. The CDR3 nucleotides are TGTGCCAGCAGCGTAGGGCAGGTCAATCAGCCCCAGCATTTT. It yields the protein CASSVGQVNQPQHF.

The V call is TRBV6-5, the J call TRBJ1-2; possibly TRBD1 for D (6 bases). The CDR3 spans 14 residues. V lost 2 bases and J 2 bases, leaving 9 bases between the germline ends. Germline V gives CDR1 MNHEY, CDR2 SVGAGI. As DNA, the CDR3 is TGTGCCAGCAGTTACCTGGACAGCAACTATGGCTACACCTTC. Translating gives CASSYLDSNYGYTF.

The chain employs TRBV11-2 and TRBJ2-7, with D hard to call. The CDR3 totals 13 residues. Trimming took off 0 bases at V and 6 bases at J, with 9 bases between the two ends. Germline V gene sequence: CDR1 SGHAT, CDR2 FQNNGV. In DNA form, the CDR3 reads TGTGCCAGCAGCTTAGATCGGTCCCCCGAGCAGTACTTC. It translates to CASSLDRSPEQYF.

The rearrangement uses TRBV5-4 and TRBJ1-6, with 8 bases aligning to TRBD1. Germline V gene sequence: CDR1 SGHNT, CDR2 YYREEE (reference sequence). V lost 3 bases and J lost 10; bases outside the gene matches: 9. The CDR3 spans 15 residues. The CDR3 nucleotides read TGTGCCAGCAGCTACTTACAGGGGGAAGGGTCACCCCTCCACTTT. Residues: CASSYLQGEGSPLHF.

The chain's CDR3 is CASSLDRGYYNEQFF. In DNA form, the CDR3 reads TGTGCCAGCAGTTTGGACAGGGGTTACTACAATGAGCAGTTCTTC. This chain links TRBV2 with TRBJ2-1, with 9 bases lining up with TRBD1. J lost 3 bases, V lost 5 bases, and 5 bases had no gene match. In germline, CDR1 is SNHLY, CDR2 FYNNEI. The length of the CDR3 is 15 residues. The variable domain in full, completed from reference TRBV2 and TRBJ2-1, reads EPEVTQTPSHQVTQMGQEVILRCVPISNHLYFYWYRQILGQKVEFLVSFYNNEISEKSEIFDDQFSVERPDGSNFTLKIRSTKLEDSAMYFCASSLDRGYYNEQFFGPGTRLTVL.

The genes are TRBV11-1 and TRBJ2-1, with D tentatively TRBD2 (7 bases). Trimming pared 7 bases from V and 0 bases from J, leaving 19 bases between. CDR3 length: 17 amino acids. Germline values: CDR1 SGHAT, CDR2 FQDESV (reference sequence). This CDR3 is CASNSPSGGSSYNEQFF. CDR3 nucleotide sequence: TGTGCCAGCAACTCCCCATCGGGGGGCAGCTCCTACAATGAGCAGTTCTTC.

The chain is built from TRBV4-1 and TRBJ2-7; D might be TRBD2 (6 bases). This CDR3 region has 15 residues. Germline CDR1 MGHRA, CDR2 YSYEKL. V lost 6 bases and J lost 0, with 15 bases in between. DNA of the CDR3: TGCGCCAGCAGAAATAGGGACTCCCCCTCCTACGAGCAGTACTTC. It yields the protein CASRNRDSPSYEQYF.